The 17 T cell receptor beta chains listed next were all sequenced from one sample in a study of cytomegalovirus exposure and HLA in healthy donors. PCR used 60 Vbeta primers and 13 Jbeta primers. Profiled with immunoSEQ multiplex PCR; TCRdb holds only in-frame clones, not every one. This table holds 100,000 or so clones, about 80% found once. Sequenced: PBMCs. The source of these receptors is a man aged 25-40 years in good health and CMV-seronegative.

This clone has just a few counts. The V gene is TRBV4-3, the J gene TRBJ1-5, with D hard to call. V was cut by 0 bases and J by 2 bases, with 8 bases left in between. The CDR3 extends over 15 amino acids. The germline V gene encodes CDR1 LGHNA and CDR2 YSLEER. The CDR3 coding sequence is TGCGCCAGCAGCCAAGATTCGGGAGGCAATCAGCCCCAGCATTTT. Translating gives CASSQDSGGNQPQHF.

This clone occurred a few times. V usage is TRBV19 and J usage is TRBJ2-7; TRBD1 matches 11 bases. Germline CDR1 reads LNHDA; CDR2 reads SQIVND (reference sequence). This CDR3 is built from 14 residues. Trimming took 5 bases from V and 3 from J; bases not matched to a gene: 3. The CDR3, as DNA: TGTGCCAGTAGTTTGGGACAGGGGGACTACGAGCAGTACTTC. Translation: CASSLGQGDYEQYF.

This clone was counted once. V usage is TRBV19 and J usage is TRBJ2-3; D call uncertain. This CDR3 is built from 16 residues. Trimming left V 5 bases short and J 2 bases short, with 17 bases between. CDR1 and CDR2 from the germline V gene are LNHDA and SQIVND (reference sequence). In DNA form, the CDR3 reads TGTGCCAGTAGTTCCCTCAATAGAGGCTCCACAGATACGCAGTATTTT. It is translated as CASSSLNRGSTDTQYF.

The chain uses TRBV6-5 and TRBJ2-2, with D perhaps matching TRBD2 (5 bases). V was clipped by 6 bases and J by 5 bases, with 13 bases between them. Germline V gene sequence: CDR1 MNHEY, CDR2 SVGAGI. The CDR3 is made up of 14 amino acids. As DNA, the CDR3 is TGTGCCAGCAGGGAACCCTCGGGGACCGGGGAGCTGTTTTTT. Its protein product is CASREPSGTGELFF.

There are a few counts of this clone. The V and J genes are TRBV28 and TRBJ1-5; D remains unclear. V lost 6 bases to trimming and J lost 0 bases, with 15 bases between them. The germline V gene has CDR1 MDHEN and CDR2 SYDVKM. The CDR3 contains 16 residues. This CDR3 is CASSPGGRDSNQPQHF. The CDR3 DNA reads as TGTGCCAGCAGCCCGGGAGGGAGGGATAGCAATCAGCCCCAGCATTTT. Variable domain in full (rest from reference TRBV28 and TRBJ1-5): DVKVTQSSRYLVKRTGEKVFLECVQDMDHENMFWYRQDPGLGLRLIYFSYDVKMKEKGDIPEGYSVSREKKERFSLILESASTNQTSMYLCASSPGGRDSNQPQHFGDGTRLSIL.

This chain joins TRBV6-5 and TRBJ1-1; D ambiguous. The CDR3 spans 16 residues. Trimming removed 4 bases at V and 6 bases at J, with 21 bases between. Germline CDR1 is MNHEY and CDR2 is SVGAGI. The chain's CDR3 is CASSSEGRGFGAEAFF. In nucleotides, the CDR3 is TGTGCCAGCAGTTCTGAGGGTCGAGGATTCGGGGCTGAAGCTTTCTTT.

In nucleotides, the CDR3 is TGTGCCAGCAGTTTAGTACAGGGGGCCAGTGAAGCTTTCTTT. Translation gives CASSLVQGASEAFF. The J gene is TRBJ1-1, the V gene TRBV28; TRBD1 matches at 9 bases. Germline values: CDR1 MDHEN, CDR2 SYDVKM. The trim removed 2 bases at V and 7 bases at J, leaving 5 bases unmatched. This CDR3 contains 14 residues.

The genes are TRBV2 and TRBJ2-7; 8 nucleotides align to TRBD2. There are 18 residues in the CDR3. Germline CDR1 is SNHLY and CDR2 is FYNNEI. The junction had 17 bases not matched to a gene; V was cut back by 6 bases and J by 1 base. The CDR3 loop reads CASRHGRGGRRASYEQYF. The DNA for the CDR3 is TGTGCCAGCAGGCACGGTAGGGGCGGGAGGAGGGCGTCCTACGAGCAGTACTTC.

J is TRBJ2-1 and V is TRBV9; 11 nucleotides align to TRBD2. J lost 6 bases, V lost 0 bases, and 5 bases had no gene match. This CDR3 has 16 residues. Looked up from germline, CDR1 is SGDLS and CDR2 is YYNGEE. The CDR3 DNA is TGTGCCAGCAGCGTAGGGATAGCGGGAGGGGGCAATGAGCAGTTCTTC. Translation: CASSVGIAGGGNEQFF.

This chain connects TRBV4-1 to TRBJ2-5, with D maybe TRBD2 (5 bases). Germline CDR1 reads MGHRA; CDR2 reads YSYEKL. The CDR3 is 18 amino acids. V shed 4 bases and J shed 4 bases, with 25 bases lying between them. This CDR3 is CASSPRGIRLPQRETQYF. DNA of the CDR3: TGCGCCAGCAGCCCCCGGGGAATCCGCCTTCCTCAGAGAGAGACCCAGTACTTC.

This clone has just a few counts. The chain carries TRBV4-3 and TRBJ1-6; 8 nucleotides match TRBD1. Unmatched junction bases numbered 6, after V lost 6 bases and J lost 5 bases. CDR1 LGHNA and CDR2 YSLEER come from the germline V gene. This CDR3 region has 15 residues. The CDR3 reads CASRHTGGDNSPLHF. In DNA form, the CDR3 reads TGCGCCAGCAGACATACAGGGGGAGATAATTCACCCCTCCACTTT.

A single count supports this clone. This chain uses TRBV7-2 with TRBJ1-5; TRBD1 matches at 7 bases. CDR3 length: 15 residues. Per germline, CDR1 SGHTA and CDR2 FQGNSA. J lost 6 bases, V lost 2 bases, and 7 bases had no gene match. CDR3 region: CASSLNRGGSQPQHF. The CDR3 coding sequence is TGTGCCAGCAGCTTAAACAGGGGTGGGTCTCAGCCCCAGCATTTT.

V and J are TRBV7-8 and TRBJ1-6, with 10 bases that match TRBD1. CDR1 is SGHVS, CDR2 FQNEAQ, per germline. This CDR3 has 15 amino acids. The junction had 6 bases not matched to a gene; V was cut back by 3 bases and J by 10 bases. CDR3 in DNA: TGTGCCAGCAGCTTTACCGACAGGGGGCGGTCACCCCTCCACTTT. Protein product: CASSFTDRGRSPLHF.

This clone was seen a handful of times. This chain uses TRBV6-5 with TRBJ2-5; D perhaps matches TRBD1 (5 bases). Germline loops: CDR1 MNHEY, CDR2 SVGAGI. The CDR3 totals 13 residues. The V end was cut by 1 base, the J end by 4 bases, with 7 bases between. CDR3 amino acids: CASSYYQGETQYF. The CDR3 DNA reads TGTGCCAGCAGTTACTACCAGGGAGAGACCCAGTACTTC.

This clone occurred once. This chain joins TRBV30 and TRBJ1-1; tentatively, D is TRBD1 (6 bases). The CDR3 has 12 residues. V was shortened by 3 bases and J by 9 bases, with 14 bases between the two germline ends. The germline V gene has CDR1 GTSNPN and CDR2 SVGIG (reference sequence). The CDR3 spells CAWSAGASQAFF. CDR3 nucleotides: TGTGCCTGGAGCGCGGGGGCGAGCCAAGCTTTCTTT.

The chain recombines TRBV4-3 with TRBJ2-5; possible D gene TRBD2, 5 bases. Near its end, the DNA agrees better with TRBJ2-7, so the J call may be wrong. The germline V gene has CDR1 LGHNA and CDR2 YSLEER. The length of the CDR3 is 15 residues. CDR3 DNA: TGCGCCAGCAGCCAAGCGGCGGGCGGCGCCTACGAGCAGTACTTC. It translates to CASSQAAGGAYEQYF.

The chain joins TRBV7-3 to TRBJ1-2; TRBD1 aligns across 7 bases. The CDR3 has 13 amino acids. Germline V gene data show CDR1 as SGHTA and CDR2 as FQGTGA. After removal of 5 bases from V and 2 bases from J, the junction contained 2 bases not matched to a gene. CDR3 loop: CASSQGQNYGYTF. The CDR3 nucleotides are TGTGCCAGCAGCCAGGGACAGAACTATGGCTACACCTTC.